The clone carrying this T cell receptor (beta chain) was counted ten times or more. Unique molecular identifiers tagged every individual TCR cDNA molecule. TCRdb independently ran MiXCR on the 5' RACE reads; one entry per CDR3 protein. The sample yields roughly 60,000 distinct CDR3 sequences, 8.4% seen once. The data are from a study of spatial heterogeneity in lung cancer. The overall study: Each distinct TCR and UMI combination averaged more than ten appearances in raw reads.

Time point in this sample: sample taken at primary tumor resection. Whole RNA came from tumor, nontumor lung or frozen PBMC and was sequenced without being sorted. Trimming took off 5 bases at V and 8 bases at J, with 16 bases between the two ends. There are 14 residues in the CDR3. Germline CDR1 and CDR2: SGHAT and FQNNGV. The starting material was PBMCs, obtained at surgery. The gene calls are TRBV11-2 and TRBJ2-1, with D perhaps TRBD1 (6 bases). This sequence originates from a female donor with early-stage non-small cell lung cancer. The CDR3, as DNA: TGTGCCAGCAGCCCCGGGACAACGGGCGATGAGCAGTTCTTC. Translation gives CASSPGTTGDEQFF. Using reference TRBV11-2 and TRBJ2-1 for the parts outside the CDR3, the full variable domain is EAGVAQSPRYKIIEKRQSVAFWCNPISGHATLYWYQQILGQGPKLLIQFQNNGVVDDSQLPKDRFSAERLKGVDSTLKIQPAKLEDSAVYLCASSPGTTGDEQFFGPGTRLTVL.